Listed below are T cell receptor beta chains from one sample, sequenced in a study of OX40 agonist ivuxolimab in advanced cancers. Only in-frame clones appear in the TCRdb table, and some are missing; sequencing was by immunoSEQ multiplex PCR. The sample lists about 110,000 clones; less than 95% were seen once. This specimen consisted of CD4+ or CD8+ T cells sorted from blood, obtained in a trial of the OX40 agonist ivuxolimab. These receptor sequences come from an adult with an advanced solid tumor such as melanoma, head and neck, liver or kidney cancer. Both conserved end residues are part of each CDR3. Each record gives: CDR3 protein, CDR3 DNA, D gene, J gene, V gene, clone size. The D gene is left open where the match is weak. A row's size may be missing; if present it is once, few, many or a size class.

CDR3 protein: CATSRDLGRSTDTQYF; CDR3 DNA: TGTGCCACCAGCAGAGATTTGGGGAGAAGCACAGATACGCAGTATTTT; D gene: .; J gene: TRBJ2-3; V gene: TRBV15; clone size: .
CDR3 protein: CASSAALAFTGANVLTF; CDR3 DNA: TGTGCCAGCTCGGCCGCCCTAGCGTTTACTGGGGCCAACGTCCTGACTTTC; D gene: .; J gene: TRBJ2-6; V gene: TRBV18; clone size: once
CDR3 protein: CASSILVNEQFF; CDR3 DNA: TGTGCCAGTAGTATCCTGGTAAATGAGCAGTTCTTC; D gene: .; J gene: TRBJ2-1; V gene: TRBV19; clone size: .
CDR3 protein: CASSLNSGQETQYF; CDR3 DNA: TGTGCCAGCAGCTTAAACAGTGGCCAAGAGACCCAGTACTTC; D gene: .; J gene: TRBJ2-5; V gene: TRBV11-2; clone size: .
CDR3 protein: CASSFWDTHSPLHF; CDR3 DNA: TGTGCCAGCAGCTTCTGGGACACGCATTCACCCCTCCACTTT; D gene: .; J gene: TRBJ1-6; V gene: TRBV11-2; clone size: .
CDR3 protein: CASSLSSYNEQFF; CDR3 DNA: TGTGCCAGCAGCTTGTCGTCGTACAATGAGCAGTTCTTC; D gene: .; J gene: TRBJ2-1; V gene: TRBV5-4; clone size: .
CDR3 protein: CASSRGWVSNQPQHF; CDR3 DNA: TGTGCCAGCAGCAGAGGATGGGTTAGCAATCAGCCCCAGCATTTT; D gene: .; J gene: TRBJ1-5; V gene: TRBV5-8; clone size: .
CDR3 protein: CASSQRTGKNTEAFF; CDR3 DNA: TGTGCCAGCAGCCAAAGGACAGGGAAGAACACTGAAGCTTTCTTT; D gene: TRBD1; J gene: TRBJ1-1; V gene: TRBV14; clone size: .
CDR3 protein: CASSDRGFSYNSPLHF; CDR3 DNA: TGTGCCAGCAGCGACAGGGGCTTCTCCTATAATTCACCCCTCCACTTT; D gene: TRBD1; J gene: TRBJ1-6; V gene: TRBV14; clone size: .
CDR3 protein: CASSLRGGTYNEQFF; CDR3 DNA: TGTGCCAGCAGCTTGAGAGGCGGGACCTACAATGAGCAGTTCTTC; D gene: .; J gene: TRBJ2-1; V gene: TRBV5-4; clone size: .
CDR3 protein: CASSLLGTGQGSIEQYF; CDR3 DNA: TGTGCCAGCAGCTTATTGGGGACGGGACAGGGCTCAATCGAGCAGTACTTC; D gene: TRBD1; J gene: TRBJ2-7; V gene: TRBV5-6; clone size: .
CDR3 protein: CASTALQGTEQYF; CDR3 DNA: TGTGCCAGCACTGCTCTACAGGGAACCGAGCAGTACTTC; D gene: .; J gene: TRBJ2-7; V gene: TRBV6-5; clone size: .
CDR3 protein: CASGLGLAGGNSYEQYF; CDR3 DNA: TGCGCCAGCGGACTGGGACTAGCGGGAGGAAACTCCTACGAGCAGTACTTC; D gene: TRBD2; J gene: TRBJ2-7; V gene: TRBV5-1; clone size: .
CDR3 protein: CASSPRDQDEKLFF; CDR3 DNA: TGTGCCAGCAGCCCCCGGGACCAGGATGAAAAACTGTTTTTT; D gene: .; J gene: TRBJ1-4; V gene: TRBV7-9; clone size: few
CDR3 protein: CASSRTGMYGYTF; CDR3 DNA: TGTGCCAGCAGTCGTACAGGGATGTATGGCTACACCTTC; D gene: .; J gene: TRBJ1-2; V gene: TRBV6-5; clone size: .
CDR3 protein: CASSLQGRVNEQFF; CDR3 DNA: TGTGCCAGCAGTTTACAGGGACGTGTCAATGAGCAGTTCTTC; D gene: .; J gene: TRBJ2-1; V gene: TRBV27; clone size: once
CDR3 protein: CASSFDRGLGTGELFF; CDR3 DNA: TGTGCCAGCAGTTTTGACAGGGGGCTAGGGACCGGGGAGCTGTTTTTT; D gene: TRBD1; J gene: TRBJ2-2; V gene: TRBV2; clone size: .
CDR3 protein: CASSLQGINGDTQYF; CDR3 DNA: TGTGCCAGCAGTCTGCAGGGGATCAACGGGGATACGCAGTATTTT; D gene: .; J gene: TRBJ2-3; V gene: TRBV7-2; clone size: .
CDR3 protein: CASSRPPGQKENIQYF; CDR3 DNA: TGTGCCAGCAGCAGGCCTCCGGGACAGAAGGAAAACATTCAGTACTTC; D gene: TRBD1; J gene: TRBJ2-4; V gene: TRBV5-8; clone size: .
CDR3 protein: CASSGGTQYF; CDR3 DNA: TGTGCCAGCTCTGGGGGAACCCAGTACTTC; D gene: .; J gene: TRBJ2-5; V gene: TRBV11-2; clone size: .
CDR3 protein: CASSLRDRDYEQYF; CDR3 DNA: TGCGCCAGCAGCTTGCGGGACAGGGACTACGAGCAGTACTTC; D gene: TRBD1; J gene: TRBJ2-7; V gene: TRBV5-1; clone size: .
CDR3 protein: CAWSLQGASNEKLFF; CDR3 DNA: TGTGCCTGGAGTTTACAGGGGGCCTCTAATGAAAAACTGTTTTTT; D gene: TRBD1; J gene: TRBJ1-4; V gene: TRBV30; clone size: .
CDR3 protein: CASSPPTSGNEQYF; CDR3 DNA: TGTGCCAGCAGTCCCCCGACTAGCGGGAACGAGCAGTACTTC; D gene: TRBD2; J gene: TRBJ2-7; V gene: TRBV2; clone size: .
CDR3 protein: CASSIDLTSGRLRGYNEQFF; CDR3 DNA: TGTGCCAGTAGTATAGATCTTACTAGCGGGCGACTACGGGGCTACAATGAGCAGTTCTTC; D gene: TRBD2; J gene: TRBJ2-1; V gene: TRBV19; clone size: .
CDR3 protein: CASSQGQGSFYNEQFF; CDR3 DNA: TGCGCCAGCAGCCAGGGACAGGGGAGCTTCTACAATGAGCAGTTCTTC; D gene: TRBD1; J gene: TRBJ2-1; V gene: TRBV5-1; clone size: .
CDR3 protein: CSGSGTDYNEQFF; CDR3 DNA: TGCAGCGGATCCGGGACAGATTACAATGAGCAGTTCTTC; D gene: TRBD1; J gene: TRBJ2-1; V gene: TRBV29-1; clone size: .
CDR3 protein: CASRAGGTSNEKLFF; CDR3 DNA: TGCGCCAGCCGTGCAGGGGGCACTTCGAATGAAAAACTGTTTTTT; D gene: TRBD1; J gene: TRBJ1-4; V gene: TRBV5-1; clone size: .
CDR3 protein: CCAKNTEAFF; CDR3 DNA: TGCTGTGCCAAGAACACTGAAGCTTTCTTT; D gene: .; J gene: TRBJ1-1; V gene: TRBV20-1; clone size: few
CDR3 protein: CASLLFQGQGYNSPLHF; CDR3 DNA: TGTGCCAGCCTTTTATTCCAGGGGCAGGGGTATAATTCACCCCTCCACTTT; D gene: .; J gene: TRBJ1-6; V gene: TRBV2; clone size: .
CDR3 protein: CASNGLAGNTGELFF; CDR3 DNA: TGTGCCAGCAACGGACTAGCGGGGAACACCGGGGAGCTGTTTTTT; D gene: TRBD2; J gene: TRBJ2-2; V gene: TRBV6-5; clone size: few
CDR3 protein: CASTRWGQGANEQFF; CDR3 DNA: TGTGCCAGCACCCGCTGGGGACAGGGGGCAAATGAGCAGTTCTTC; D gene: TRBD1; J gene: TRBJ2-1; V gene: TRBV11-3; clone size: .
CDR3 protein: CASATSGGYTQYF; CDR3 DNA: TGTGCCAGTGCAACTAGCGGGGGGTATACGCAGTATTTT; D gene: TRBD2; J gene: TRBJ2-3; V gene: TRBV19; clone size: .
CDR3 protein: CASSEPRLAGGTDTQYF; CDR3 DNA: TGTGCCAGCAGTGAACCTCGTCTAGCGGGGGGCACAGATACGCAGTATTTT; D gene: TRBD2; J gene: TRBJ2-3; V gene: TRBV6-1; clone size: .
CDR3 protein: CSVGDRSKQETQYF; CDR3 DNA: TGCAGCGTTGGCGACAGGAGCAAACAAGAGACCCAGTACTTC; D gene: .; J gene: TRBJ2-5; V gene: TRBV29-1; clone size: .
CDR3 protein: CASNSRGQETQYF; CDR3 DNA: TGTGCCTCTAACAGCCGGGGCCAAGAGACCCAGTACTTC; D gene: .; J gene: TRBJ2-5; V gene: TRBV10-3; clone size: .
CDR3 protein: CASSLHGGRTGELFF; CDR3 DNA: TGCGCCAGCAGCTTACATGGGGGACGCACCGGGGAGCTGTTTTTT; D gene: .; J gene: TRBJ2-2; V gene: TRBV5-1; clone size: .
CDR3 protein: CASSVLGGSSTDTQYF; CDR3 DNA: TGTGCCAGCAGTGTTTTGGGGGGGTCCTCCACAGATACGCAGTATTTT; D gene: TRBD2; J gene: TRBJ2-3; V gene: TRBV2; clone size: few
CDR3 protein: CASSLVTAGNEQFF; CDR3 DNA: TGTGCCAGCAGCTTAGTAACAGCGGGGAATGAGCAGTTCTTC; D gene: TRBD2; J gene: TRBJ2-1; V gene: TRBV7-9; clone size: .
CDR3 protein: CASSWIISTGTSREKLFF; CDR3 DNA: TGCGCCAGCAGCTGGATCATATCAACCGGGACTTCTAGGGAAAAACTGTTTTTT; D gene: .; J gene: TRBJ1-4; V gene: TRBV5-1; clone size: .
CDR3 protein: CASSSDVGQSNEKLFF; CDR3 DNA: TGTGCCAGTAGCTCGGACGTTGGACAGTCTAATGAAAAACTGTTTTTT; D gene: .; J gene: TRBJ1-4; V gene: TRBV19; clone size: .
CDR3 protein: CAWSYGRGYNEQFF; CDR3 DNA: TGTGCCTGGAGTTACGGCAGGGGGTACAATGAGCAGTTCTTC; D gene: TRBD1; J gene: TRBJ2-1; V gene: TRBV30; clone size: .
CDR3 protein: CASSPTSSTQYF; CDR3 DNA: TGTGCCAGCTCACCTACCAGTAGCACCCAGTACTTC; D gene: .; J gene: TRBJ2-5; V gene: TRBV18; clone size: .
CDR3 protein: CASSLGFRLGANVLTF; CDR3 DNA: TGTGCCAGCAGCTTAGGGTTTCGACTGGGGGCCAACGTCCTGACTTTC; D gene: .; J gene: TRBJ2-6; V gene: TRBV7-8; clone size: .
CDR3 protein: CASSPLAGGTDTQYF; CDR3 DNA: TGTGCCAGCAGCCCACTAGCGGGGGGTACAGATACGCAGTATTTT; D gene: TRBD2; J gene: TRBJ2-3; V gene: TRBV9; clone size: .
CDR3 protein: CASSPIRDGDTQYF; CDR3 DNA: TGTGCCAGCTCACCCATCAGGGACGGAGATACGCAGTATTTT; D gene: .; J gene: TRBJ2-3; V gene: TRBV18; clone size: .
CDR3 protein: CATSRGQGAETQYF; CDR3 DNA: TGTGCCACCAGCAGAGGACAGGGAGCCGAGACCCAGTACTTC; D gene: TRBD1; J gene: TRBJ2-5; V gene: TRBV15; clone size: once
CDR3 protein: CASHGGRQTGELFF; CDR3 DNA: TGTGCCAGCCACGGGGGGAGGCAGACCGGGGAGCTGTTTTTT; D gene: TRBD2; J gene: TRBJ2-2; V gene: TRBV2; clone size: .
CDR3 protein: CASSYSRVTYEQYF; CDR3 DNA: TGTGCCAGCAGTTACTCAAGGGTCACCTACGAGCAGTACTTC; D gene: .; J gene: TRBJ2-7; V gene: TRBV6-5; clone size: .
CDR3 protein: CASSPDRQPQHF; CDR3 DNA: TGTGCCAGCAGCCCCGACAGGCAGCCCCAGCATTTT; D gene: .; J gene: TRBJ1-5; V gene: TRBV6-1; clone size: once
CDR3 protein: CASSRSWEETQYF; CDR3 DNA: TGTGCCAGCAGCAGAAGTTGGGAGGAGACCCAGTACTTC; D gene: .; J gene: TRBJ2-5; V gene: TRBV7-3; clone size: .
CDR3 protein: CASSQSYRGSNQPQHF; CDR3 DNA: TGTGCCAGCTCACAGTCCTACAGGGGTAGCAATCAGCCCCAGCATTTT; D gene: TRBD1; J gene: TRBJ1-5; V gene: TRBV18; clone size: .
CDR3 protein: CASRFRALWEKLFF; CDR3 DNA: TGTGCCAGCAGGTTCCGGGCCCTTTGGGAAAAACTGTTTTTT; D gene: .; J gene: TRBJ1-4; V gene: TRBV7-9; clone size: .
CDR3 protein: CASSLGGTRTETQYF; CDR3 DNA: TGCGCCAGCAGCTTGGGCGGGACAAGGACAGAGACCCAGTACTTC; D gene: .; J gene: TRBJ2-5; V gene: TRBV5-1; clone size: once
CDR3 protein: CASSLSRGAISYEQYF; CDR3 DNA: TGTGCCAGCAGCTTATCCCGCGGGGCGATTTCCTACGAGCAGTACTTC; D gene: .; J gene: TRBJ2-7; V gene: TRBV11-2; clone size: .